What follows are 9 T cell receptor beta chains derived from one specimen sequenced in a study of radiation and T cells in renal cell carcinoma. Regarding time point: blood 2 weeks post-SBRT. Treatment given: 15 Gy SBRT to primary tumor, nephrectomy 4 weeks later. Produced via immunoSEQ multiplex PCR; TCRdb's table is partial and in-frame only. The profile covers fewer than 30,000 clones, with approximately 81% appearing a single time and around 32% taken by the ten largest. The sequences come from blood, collected from a patient whose treatment included radiotherapy and nephrectomy. The receptors were sampled from a man in his sixties with renal cell carcinoma.

The CDR3 coding sequence is TGTGCCAGCAGCCTCCCTGGAGTGGTTGCTTTCTTT. As protein: CASSLPGVVAFF. The chain employs TRBV4-2 and TRBJ1-1, with no clear D. CDR1 and CDR2 from the germline V gene are LGHNA and YNFKEQ. V lost 4 bases and J 11 bases, leaving 14 bases between the germline ends. The CDR3 contains 12 residues.

The V and J genes are TRBV5-1 and TRBJ2-5, with D unresolved. The CDR3 sequence is 11 residues long. Germline V gene data show CDR1 as SGHRS and CDR2 as YFSETQ. V was cut by 7 bases and J by 5 bases, with 9 bases left in between. In DNA, the CDR3 is TGCGCCAGCCGTTTGAGGGAGACCCAGTACTTC. It specifies CASRLRETQYF.

The chain combines TRBV11-3 with TRBJ2-4; weak D call: TRBD1 (7 bases). CDR3 length: 17 residues. Germline CDR1 SGHNT, CDR2 YENEEA. The germline V and J ends were trimmed by 5 bases and 0 bases, with 17 bases remaining between them. The CDR3 sequence: CASSLGAGGLAKNIQYF. CDR3 sequence (DNA): TGTGCCAGCAGCCTAGGGGCAGGGGGGTTAGCCAAAAACATTCAGTACTTC.

V is TRBV27 and J is TRBJ2-4; D tentatively reads TRBD1 or TRBD2 (5 bases each). The CDR3 covers 15 residues. V lost 3 bases and J 3 bases, leaving 12 bases between the germline ends. The germline CDR1 and CDR2 sequences are MNHEY and SMNVEV (reference sequence). CDR3 sequence (DNA): TGTGCCAGCAGTTTCCGGGGCTTGGGCAAAAACATTCAGTACTTC. Its protein is CASSFRGLGKNIQYF.

The chain joins TRBV6-5 to TRBJ2-1; D remains unclear. The CDR3 extends over 13 amino acids. Germline V gene data show CDR1 as MNHEY and CDR2 as SVGAGI. Between the trimmed V and J ends, which lost 8 bases and 2 bases, there was a span of 10 bases. The CDR3 region has the DNA TGTGCCAGCCTATTGTCGACCTACAATGAGCAGTTCTTC. Protein product: CASLLSTYNEQFF.

A few counts support this clone. The J gene is TRBJ1-1, the V gene TRBV11-2; D gene uncertain. Per germline, CDR1 SGHAT and CDR2 FQNNGV. The CDR3 runs 12 residues. Trimming left V 8 bases short and J 0 bases short, with 7 bases between. The CDR3 loop is CASGSMNTEAFF. The CDR3 DNA sequence: TGTGCCAGCGGGTCTATGAACACTGAAGCTTTCTTT.

The chain couples TRBV7-2 to TRBJ2-5; 7 bases fit TRBD2. This CDR3 is 16 amino acids long. Germline-derived CDR1 and CDR2 are SGHTA and FQGNSA. After removal of 3 bases from V and 2 bases from J, the junction contained 9 bases not matched to a gene. In nucleotides, the CDR3 is TGTGCCAGCAGCTTCGGGAGGACTAGGGCTCAAGAGACCCAGTACTTC. This encodes CASSFGRTRAQETQYF.

The V gene is TRBV7-2, the J gene TRBJ1-3; weak D call: TRBD1 (6 bases). V lost 1 base and J 0 bases, leaving 13 bases between the germline ends. CDR1 and CDR2 from the germline V gene are SGHTA and FQGNSA. The CDR3 spans 17 residues. CDR3 amino acids: CASSLVGGPSSGNTIYF. The CDR3 DNA follows: TGTGCCAGCAGCTTAGTAGGGGGGCCGAGCTCTGGAAACACCATATATTTT.

The CDR3 bases are TGTGCCAGCAGTGGGGGAATGGGGGTCGAGCAGTACTTC. Translating gives CASSGGMGVEQYF. The chain recombines TRBV2 with TRBJ2-7; TRBD1 or TRBD2 may be the D gene (5 bases each). The V end was cut by 4 bases, the J end by 6 bases, with 13 bases between. CDR3 length: 13 residues. Per germline, CDR1 SNHLY and CDR2 FYNNEI.